The clone carrying this TCR beta chain was detected only once. This sample is drawn from a study of T cell responses to AZD1222 COVID-19 vaccine. The V and J ends lost 2 bases and 5 bases respectively, with 10 bases between them. The CDR3 runs to 13 residues. Germline V gene lookup returns CDR1 SGHNT and CDR2 YYREEE (reference sequence). Clones were sequenced by immunoSEQ multiplex PCR, and TCRdb holds only the in-frame ones, with some missing. The table lists around 79,000 clones, approximately 90% of them singletons. The sample here was peripheral blood, taken on day 0 of AZD1222 vaccination. The genes are TRBV5-4 and TRBJ2-5; weak D call: TRBD1 (6 bases). The source of this sequence is an adult in good health. The CDR3 DNA reads as TGTGCCAGCAGCTTAACAGGGCCGGAGACCCAGTACTTC. This encodes CASSLTGPETQYF. The entire variable domain, with the rest obtained from reference TRBV5-4 and TRBJ2-5, is as follows: ETGVTQSPTHLIKTRGQQVTLRCSSQSGHNTVSWYQQALGQGPQFIFQYYREEENGRGNFPPRFSGLQFPNYSSELNVNALELDDSALYLCASSLTGPETQYFGPGTRLLVL.